Shown below are 29 T cell receptor beta chains from a single sample sequenced in a study of blood T cell repertoires in COVID-19. Sequencing was performed with immunoSEQ multiplex PCR; in TCRdb, only in-frame clones are kept and a portion is missing. The sample holds 400,000 to 450,000 clones, around nine tenths seen once. The sample comprised peripheral blood. The receptor set was obtained from a man aged 18 to 30 with COVID-19, enrolled during active disease.

The chain uses TRBV6-5 and TRBJ2-2; tentative D call: TRBD2 (5 bases). Trimming took 6 bases from V and 6 from J, leaving 11 bases between them. CDR1 and CDR2 (germline): MNHEY, SVGAGI. This CDR3 region has 13 residues. The CDR3 sequence is CASSQTRAGELFF. CDR3 nucleotide sequence: TGTGCCAGCAGCCAGACGCGGGCCGGGGAGCTGTTTTTT.

This chain joins TRBV2 and TRBJ1-2; D may be TRBD1 (5 bases). CDR3 size: 13 residues. V lost 0 bases and J lost 4, with 6 bases in between. Germline loops: CDR1 SNHLY, CDR2 FYNNEI. CDR3 loop: CASSEAGLYGYTF. Here the CDR3 DNA reads TGTGCCAGCAGTGAAGCGGGACTCTATGGCTACACCTTC.

V gene TRBV5-6 combines with J gene TRBJ2-2, with D unclear. Germline CDR1 and CDR2: SGHDT and YYEEEE. Trimming stripped 4 bases from V and 7 bases from J, with 11 bases between. The CDR3 loop spans 13 amino acids. CDR3 amino acids: CASSPYTIGELFF. As DNA, the CDR3 is TGTGCCAGCAGCCCCTACACTATCGGGGAGCTGTTTTTT.

The chain has TRBV18 and TRBJ2-2, with D possibly matching TRBD1 (6 bases). Germline CDR1 KGHSH, CDR2 LQKENI. The CDR3 is made up of 16 amino acids. V was clipped by 6 bases and J by 3 bases, with 17 bases between them. CDR3 region: CASSAFAGDDTGELFF. CDR3 coding DNA: TGTGCCAGCTCCGCCTTTGCAGGGGACGACACCGGGGAGCTGTTTTTT.

The V and J genes are TRBV19 and TRBJ2-3; 8 nucleotides line up with TRBD2. The junction had 4 bases not matched to a gene; V was cut back by 5 bases and J by 3 bases. The CDR3 contains 14 residues. The V gene's germline CDR1 is LNHDA and CDR2 SQIVND (reference sequence). The CDR3, as DNA: TGTGCCAGTAGTCAGGAGCGGGAGACAGATACGCAGTATTTT. Translation gives CASSQERETDTQYF.

This chain joins TRBV7-6 and TRBJ2-1, with 9 nucleotides matching TRBD2. After removal of 5 bases from V and 4 bases from J, the junction contained 9 bases not matched to a gene. The CDR3 sequence is 16 residues long. The germline V gene encodes CDR1 SGHVS and CDR2 FNYEAQ. The chain's CDR3 is CASSPLSGSGYNEQFF. In DNA form, the CDR3 reads TGTGCCAGCAGCCCACTTAGCGGGAGCGGGTACAATGAGCAGTTCTTC.

The chain links TRBV10-3 to TRBJ2-2; weak D call: TRBD2 (6 bases). The V and J ends lost 6 bases and 7 bases respectively, with 18 bases between them. The CDR3 has 15 amino acids. Germline lookup yields CDR1 ENHRY and CDR2 SYGVKD. The CDR3 nucleotides read TGTGCCATCAGGTCGGGACGGGACTCGGTCGGGGAGCTGTTTTTT. As protein: CAIRSGRDSVGELFF.

This clone occurred once. This chain joins TRBV28 and TRBJ2-2, with 7 bases that match TRBD2. J was trimmed by 5 bases and V by 4 bases; bases with no gene match: 4. The CDR3 spans 14 residues. Germline-derived CDR1 and CDR2 are MDHEN and SYDVKM. DNA for the CDR3: TGTGCCAGCAGTTGGGGCGGGAGAACCGGGGAGCTGTTTTTT. Translation: CASSWGGRTGELFF.

The J gene is TRBJ2-5, the V gene TRBV5-4, with 12 bases identical to TRBD2. The V and J ends lost 4 bases and 1 base, in that order; junction bases with no gene match: 2. In germline, CDR1 is SGHNT, CDR2 YYREEE (reference sequence). This CDR3 has 15 residues. The CDR3 reads CASSPGLAGQETQYF. CDR3 in DNA: TGTGCCAGCAGCCCGGGACTAGCGGGCCAAGAGACCCAGTACTTC.

The rearrangement links TRBV5-8 to TRBJ2-3; 8 bases fit TRBD1. CDR1 SGHTS and CDR2 YDEGEE come from the germline V gene. J lost 2 bases, V lost 5 bases, and 4 bases had no gene match. The CDR3 consists of 14 residues. CDR3 DNA: TGTGCCAGCAGACCCAGGGGGCCCACAGATACGCAGTATTTT. It encodes CASRPRGPTDTQYF.

This clone was seen more than once but under ten times. The chain links TRBV30 to TRBJ2-7; 10 bases are shared with TRBD2. CDR1 is GTSNPN, CDR2 SVGIG, per germline (reference sequence). V lost 3 bases to trimming and J lost 0 bases; unmatched junction nucleotides: 2. CDR3 length: 14 residues. The CDR3 here is CAWRTSGASYEQYF. In DNA form, the CDR3 reads TGTGCCTGGAGAACTAGCGGGGCCTCCTACGAGCAGTACTTC.

The gene calls are TRBV11-2 and TRBJ2-5, with 8 bases fitting TRBD2. V trimming: 0 bases; J trimming: 5 bases; junction bases outside the gene matches: 5. The CDR3 contains 15 residues. Looked up from germline, CDR1 is SGHAT and CDR2 is FQNNGV. Here the CDR3 reads CASSLESGGWETQYF. As DNA, the CDR3 is TGTGCCAGCAGCTTAGAATCGGGAGGGTGGGAGACCCAGTACTTC.

The chain joins TRBV15 to TRBJ2-1; possible D gene TRBD2, 6 bases. V gave up 0 bases and J gave up 4 bases, with 13 bases separating them. The germline gives CDR1 LNHNV, CDR2 YYDKDF (reference sequence). The CDR3 runs to 16 residues. The CDR3 bases are TGTGCCACCAGCAGAGATCGCGGGATATCATACAATGAGCAGTTCTTC. The encoded protein is CATSRDRGISYNEQFF. The complete variable domain, with remaining parts taken from reference TRBV15 and TRBJ2-1, reads DAMVIQNPRYQVTQFGKPVTLSCSQTLNHNVMYWYQQKSSQAPKLLFHYYDKDFNNEADTPDNFQSRRPNTSFCFLDIRSPGLGDTAMYLCATSRDRGISYNEQFFGPGTRLTVL.

The genes are TRBV27 and TRBJ2-5; tentative D call: TRBD2 (5 bases). CDR3 length: 15 amino acids. The V end was cut by 5 bases, the J end by 3 bases, with 16 bases between. The germline gives CDR1 MNHEY, CDR2 SMNVEV (reference sequence). The CDR3 here is CASSTASGWEETQYF. CDR3 coding DNA: TGTGCCAGCAGTACAGCCAGCGGTTGGGAAGAGACCCAGTACTTC.

As DNA, the CDR3 is TGTGCCAGCAGCGTATATCCCGACAACCAAGAGACCCAGTACTTC. Its translation is CASSVYPDNQETQYF. The chain is built from TRBV9 and TRBJ2-5, with unresolved D. CDR1 and CDR2 from the germline V gene are SGDLS and YYNGEE. V dropped 1 base and J dropped 0 bases, with 10 bases sitting between them. CDR3 length: 15 residues.

The rearrangement links TRBV2 to TRBJ2-7; D gene uncertain. Germline CDR1 SNHLY, CDR2 FYNNEI. The CDR3 is 12 residues long. V lost 3 bases, J lost 0 bases, and 3 bases lay in between. In DNA form, the CDR3 reads TGTGCCAGCAGTGAGAGCTCCTACGAGCAGTACTTC. It specifies CASSESSYEQYF. Combining the CDR3 with reference TRBV2 and TRBJ2-7 gives the whole variable domain EPEVTQTPSHQVTQMGQEVILRCVPISNHLYFYWYRQILGQKVEFLVSFYNNEISEKSEIFDDQFSVERPDGSNFTLKIRSTKLEDSAMYFCASSESSYEQYFGPGTRLTVT.

The chain recombines TRBV5-4 with TRBJ1-2; D ambiguous. CDR1 and CDR2 (germline): SGHNT, YYREEE (reference sequence). This CDR3 has 15 residues. V lost 4 bases, J lost 4 bases, and 17 bases lay in between. The CDR3 DNA is TGTGCCAGCAGCCCCCAAGCAGGTGCCCTCTATGGCTACACCTTC. Protein sequence: CASSPQAGALYGYTF.

The chain carries TRBV6-1 and TRBJ1-2; TRBD1 aligns across 8 bases. The CDR3 runs to 14 residues. The germline V gene encodes CDR1 MNHNS and CDR2 SASEGT. V lost 3 bases, J lost 8 bases, and 8 bases stayed unmatched. The CDR3 is CASSDLGAGGGYTF. In DNA, the CDR3 is TGTGCCAGCAGTGATCTCGGCGCAGGGGGCGGCTACACCTTC.

This chain connects TRBV12-5 to TRBJ2-3, with 13 bases aligning to TRBD2. V shed 1 base and J 3 bases; nucleotides not matched to a gene: 7. The CDR3 spans 18 residues. The V gene's germline CDR1 is LGHNT and CDR2 FRNRAP. The CDR3 spells CASGLAQPTSGRTDTQYF. CDR3 coding DNA: TGTGCTAGTGGTTTGGCTCAGCCGACTAGCGGGAGGACAGATACGCAGTATTTT.

The rearrangement joins TRBV7-8 to TRBJ2-3; the match to TRBD2 covers 7 bases. The CDR3 is 16 residues long. Germline V lookup: CDR1 SGHVS, CDR2 FQNEAQ. The V gene end was trimmed by 5 bases and the J gene end by 2 bases; junction bases not matched to a gene: 10. CDR3 DNA sequence: TGTGCCAGCAGCAAAGGGTTTCTAGCGGTCACAGATACGCAGTATTTT. Its protein is CASSKGFLAVTDTQYF.

This chain connects TRBV6-6 to TRBJ2-5, with 7 nucleotides matching TRBD1. The CDR3 contains 16 residues. Germline CDR1 reads MNHNY; CDR2 reads SVGAGI (reference sequence). The V gene end was trimmed by 5 bases and the J gene end by 3 bases; junction bases not matched to a gene: 12. CDR3 sequence: CASSRTPGQRKETQYF. CDR3 nucleotide sequence: TGTGCCAGCAGTCGAACTCCGGGACAGAGAAAAGAGACCCAGTACTTC.

This chain uses TRBV19 with TRBJ1-2, with TRBD1 matching over 8 bases. Looked up from germline, CDR1 is LNHDA and CDR2 is SQIVND (reference sequence). Trimming took 6 bases from V and 4 from J; bases not matched to a gene: 4. This CDR3 has 13 amino acids. In DNA form, the CDR3 reads TGTGCCAGTAGCAGACAGGGGTTCTATGGCTACACCTTC. This encodes CASSRQGFYGYTF.

The genes are TRBV25-1 and TRBJ2-2; 7 bases are shared with TRBD2. The length of the CDR3 is 16 residues. Germline V gene data show CDR1 as MGHDK and CDR2 as SYGVNS. With V trimmed by 4 bases and J by 5 bases, 10 bases remained unmatched. CDR3 protein: CASSGSTSMGTGELFF. The CDR3 DNA reads TGTGCCAGCAGTGGCTCGACTAGCATGGGGACCGGGGAGCTGTTTTTT.

This chain connects TRBV5-4 to TRBJ1-5; D not certain. Germline V CDR1 and CDR2: SGHNT, YYREEE (reference sequence). V gave up 3 bases and J gave up 4 bases, with 8 bases separating them. The CDR3 extends over 13 amino acids. For the CDR3, the DNA is TGTGCCAGCAGCTACGACTCGAATCAGCCCCAGCATTTT. Translating gives CASSYDSNQPQHF.

The V gene is TRBV5-1, the J gene TRBJ2-6; D might be TRBD2 (5 bases). CDR3 length equals 17 residues. With 0 bases removed from V and 0 bases from J, the gap between germline ends came to 10 bases. The V gene's germline CDR1 is SGHRS and CDR2 YFSETQ. The CDR3, as DNA: TGCGCCAGCAGCTTGGCTGGAGGCAGCTCTGGGGCCAACGTCCTGACTTTC. Translation: CASSLAGGSSGANVLTF.

This chain links TRBV3-1 (or the pseudogene TRBV3-2) with TRBJ1-4; D is perhaps TRBD1 (5 bases). Trimming left V 4 bases short and J 8 bases short, with 8 bases between. The CDR3 sequence is 12 residues long. Germline loops: CDR1 LGHDT, CDR2 YNNKEL (reference sequence). The CDR3 nucleotides read TGTGCCAGCAGCCTTACAGGAGAAAAACTGTTTTTT. Protein sequence: CASSLTGEKLFF.

The chain is built from TRBV7-9 and TRBJ1-4; a possible D gene is TRBD1 (5 bases). Per the germline V gene, CDR1 is SEHNR and CDR2 is FQNEAQ (reference sequence). Trimming took 5 bases from V and 5 from J, leaving 15 bases between them. This CDR3 has 15 residues. CDR3 loop: CASSPAGRLNEKLFF. The DNA of the CDR3 is TGTGCCAGCAGCCCCGCGGGACGGCTGAATGAAAAACTGTTTTTT.

The chain combines TRBV7-9 with TRBJ2-7; D unresolved. The V gene lost 5 bases and the J gene lost 6 bases, with 5 bases spanning the gap. The CDR3 spans 10 residues. Germline V gives CDR1 SEHNR, CDR2 FQNEAQ (reference sequence). The CDR3 bases are TGTGCCAGCAGCCCTAGCGAGCAGTACTTC. Its translation: CASSPSEQYF.

V and J are TRBV7-9 and TRBJ2-7; possible D gene TRBD2, 6 bases. Germline CDR1 is SEHNR and CDR2 is FQNEAQ (reference sequence). The CDR3 is 15 amino acids. V lost 6 bases to trimming and J lost 2 bases, with 17 bases between them. CDR3 nucleotide sequence: TGTGCCAGCAGTTACAAGACTAGTCCCCCCTACGAGCAGTACTTC. Its protein product is CASSYKTSPPYEQYF.